This T cell receptor beta chain was recovered during a study of beta chain features in type 1 diabetes. Findings and caveats of the study: Patients' naive, central memory and Treg TCRB repertoires seemed closer to one another than those of healthy donors.

The V gene's germline CDR1 is KGHSH and CDR2 LQKENI. This CDR3 has 15 residues. The V and J ends lost 3 bases and 4 bases, in that order; junction bases with no gene match: 6. Reverse transcribing all isolated RNA meant expressed TCRB transcripts were sequenced. Repertoires were generated with immunoSEQ multiplex PCR, while TCRdb's copy carries only in-frame clones and drops some. The sample includes about 330,000 clones, approximately 11% of them seen just once. This clone was counted between two and nine times. The antigen is undetermined. This TCR derives from a woman aged 25 to 45 in good health. This chain connects TRBV18 to TRBJ1-5; 7 positions agree with TRBD1. Sequencing was done on a sample of naive CD4+ T cells from blood. CDR3: CASSPTGILNQPQHF. CDR3 in DNA: TGTGCCAGCTCACCGACAGGGATATTAAATCAGCCCCAGCATTTT.